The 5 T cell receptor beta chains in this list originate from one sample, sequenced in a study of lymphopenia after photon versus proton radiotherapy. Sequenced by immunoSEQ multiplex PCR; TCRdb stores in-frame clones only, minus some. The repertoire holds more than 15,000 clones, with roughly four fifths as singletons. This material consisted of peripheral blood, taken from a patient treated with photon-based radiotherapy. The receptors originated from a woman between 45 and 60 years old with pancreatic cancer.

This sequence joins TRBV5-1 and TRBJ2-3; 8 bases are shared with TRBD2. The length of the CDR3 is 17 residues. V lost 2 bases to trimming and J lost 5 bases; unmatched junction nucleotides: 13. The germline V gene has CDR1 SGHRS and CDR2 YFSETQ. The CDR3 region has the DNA TGCGCCAGCAGCTTTAGAAAGGGGACTAGTCTCGAAGATACGCAGTATTTT. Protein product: CASSFRKGTSLEDTQYF.

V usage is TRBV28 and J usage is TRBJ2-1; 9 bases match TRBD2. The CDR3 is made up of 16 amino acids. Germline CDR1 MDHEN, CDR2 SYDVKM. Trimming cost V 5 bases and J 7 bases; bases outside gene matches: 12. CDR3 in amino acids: CASSPVAGARGNEQFF. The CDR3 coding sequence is TGTGCCAGCAGTCCCGTAGCGGGAGCCAGGGGAAATGAGCAGTTCTTC. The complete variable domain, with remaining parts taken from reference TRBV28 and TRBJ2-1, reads DVKVTQSSRYLVKRTGEKVFLECVQDMDHENMFWYRQDPGLGLRLIYFSYDVKMKEKGDIPEGYSVSREKKERFSLILESASTNQTSMYLCASSPVAGARGNEQFFGPGTRLTVL.

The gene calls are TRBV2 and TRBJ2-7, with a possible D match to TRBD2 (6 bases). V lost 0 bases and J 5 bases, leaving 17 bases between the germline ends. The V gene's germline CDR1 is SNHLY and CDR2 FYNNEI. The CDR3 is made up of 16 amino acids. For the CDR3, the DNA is TGTGCCAGCAGTGAAGCGCGTTCAACTAGCTTTGACGAGCAGTACTTC. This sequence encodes CASSEARSTSFDEQYF.

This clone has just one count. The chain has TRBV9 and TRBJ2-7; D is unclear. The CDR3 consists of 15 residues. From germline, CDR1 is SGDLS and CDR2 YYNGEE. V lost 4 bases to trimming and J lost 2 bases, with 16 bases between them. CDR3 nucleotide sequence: TGTGCCAGCAGCTCAAGTCCATTCGACACCTACGAGCAGTACTTC. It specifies CASSSSPFDTYEQYF.

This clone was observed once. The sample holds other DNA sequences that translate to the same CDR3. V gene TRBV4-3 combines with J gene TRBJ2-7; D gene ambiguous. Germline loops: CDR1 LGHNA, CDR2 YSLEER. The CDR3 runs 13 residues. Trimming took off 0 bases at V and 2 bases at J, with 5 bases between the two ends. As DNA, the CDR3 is TGCGCCAGCAGCCAAGATAGGGCCTACGAGCAGTACTTC. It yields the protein CASSQDRAYEQYF.